This T cell receptor (beta chain) was profiled in a study of cytomegalovirus exposure and HLA in healthy donors. Study-level background: A prior study identified over 100 million unique TCR beta sequences from 190 million or so T cells. Study-level findings and limits: Information on immune exposure was restricted to one variable (CMV serostatus). In a later analysis, at a false discovery rate of 0.05, roughly 17,000 TCR beta sequences matched HLA alleles. Across donors, sequencing depth was assumed by presence/absence analyses to be roughly uniform.

PCR employed 60 Vbeta and 13 Jbeta primers. Assay used: immunoSEQ multiplex PCR; TCRdb lists only in-frame clones, some missing. The table lists around 230,000 clones, about 81% of them singletons. On this clone: Its cognate antigen is unknown.

The TCR originated in a man between 35 and 55 years old in good health and CMV-seropositive. Material: PBMCs.

The CDR3 DNA follows: TGCGGGGTGGGGGGGACCCAGTACTTC. The encoded protein is CGVGGTQYF. The chain links TRBV29-1 to TRBJ2-5, with D tentatively TRBD2 (6 bases). The germline V gene has CDR1 SQVTM and CDR2 ANQGSEA. CDR3 length: 9 amino acids.